This T cell receptor (beta chain) was identified during a study of CD8 T cells in ankylosing spondylitis. Study observations and caveats: Blood of patients with ankylosing spondylitis appeared to be characterized by a TCR beta motif of about 8 highly homologous variants. The authors reported significant enrichment of disease-linked clones in matched ankylosing spondylitis synovial fluid. Some of the motif variants had earlier been found in reactive arthritis patients' fluid and blood.

Quantitative molecular-barcoded 5'-RACE generated the TCR beta libraries. Via MiXCR, TCRdb re-called the 5' RACE reads, giving one row per CDR3 protein. There are about 800,000 distinct CDR3 sequences in the sample; around 11% occur only once, and 0.51% lies in the top ten. About this clonotype itself: The antigen is not known.

This CDR3 spans 13 amino acids. Germline V lookup: CDR1 DFQATT, CDR2 SNEGSKA (reference sequence). V lost 4 bases and J 3 bases, leaving 12 bases between the germline ends. This clonotype was obtained from a male donor with ankylosing spondylitis. The material sequenced was blood, either unsorted or a sorted T cell fraction (not recorded which). The V call is TRBV20-1, the J call TRBJ1-2; a possible D gene is TRBD1 (6 bases). The CDR3 sequence: CSAIGQWDYGYTF. The DNA for the CDR3 is TGCAGTGCTATCGGACAGTGGGACTATGGCTACACCTTC.